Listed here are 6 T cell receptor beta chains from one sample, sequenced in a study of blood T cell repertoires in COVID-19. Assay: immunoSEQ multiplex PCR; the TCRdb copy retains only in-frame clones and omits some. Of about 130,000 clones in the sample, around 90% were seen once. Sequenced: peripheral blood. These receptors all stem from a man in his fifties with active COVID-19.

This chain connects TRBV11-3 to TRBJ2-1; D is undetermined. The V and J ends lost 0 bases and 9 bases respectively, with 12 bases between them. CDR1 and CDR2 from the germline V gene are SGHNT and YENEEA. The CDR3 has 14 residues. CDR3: CASSLDLVAIEQFF. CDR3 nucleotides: TGTGCCAGCAGCTTAGATCTGGTGGCAATTGAGCAGTTCTTC. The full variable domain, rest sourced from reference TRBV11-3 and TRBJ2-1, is EAGVVQSPRYKIIEKKQPVAFWCNPISGHNTLYWYLQNLGQGPELLIRYENEEAVDDSQLPKDRFSAERLKGVDSTLKIQPAELGDSAVYLCASSLDLVAIEQFFGPGTRLTVL.

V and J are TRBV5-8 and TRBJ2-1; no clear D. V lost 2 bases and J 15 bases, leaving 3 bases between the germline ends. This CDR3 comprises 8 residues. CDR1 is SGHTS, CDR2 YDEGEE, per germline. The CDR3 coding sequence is TGTGCCAGCAGCTTTAGGTTCTTC. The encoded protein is CASSFRFF. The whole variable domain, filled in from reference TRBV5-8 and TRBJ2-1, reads EAGVTQSPTHLIKTRGQQATLRCSPISGHTSVYWYQQALGLGLQFLLWYDEGEERNRGNFPPRFSGRQFPNYSSELNVNALELEDSALYLCASSFRFFGPGTRLTVL.

This chain's CDR3 is CASSWTGGGYTF. In nucleotides, the CDR3 is TGTGCCAGCAGCTGGACAGGGGGTGGCTACACCTTC. The rearrangement links TRBV5-6 to TRBJ1-2; 10 bases agree with TRBD1. Germline CDR1 reads SGHDT; CDR2 reads YYEEEE. Trimming at V came to 3 bases and at J to 7 bases, leaving 0 bases not matched to a gene. This CDR3 has 12 amino acids.

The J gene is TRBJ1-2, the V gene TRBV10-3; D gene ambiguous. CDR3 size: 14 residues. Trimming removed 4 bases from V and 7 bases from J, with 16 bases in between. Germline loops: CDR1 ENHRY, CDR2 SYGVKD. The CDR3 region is CAISGPPRRVGYTF. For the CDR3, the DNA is TGTGCCATCAGTGGCCCTCCCAGGAGGGTTGGCTACACCTTC.

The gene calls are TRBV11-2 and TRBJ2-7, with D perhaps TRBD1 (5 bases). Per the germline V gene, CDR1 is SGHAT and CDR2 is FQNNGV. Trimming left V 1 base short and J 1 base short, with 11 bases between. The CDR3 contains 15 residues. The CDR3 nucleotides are TGTGCCAGCAGCTTAGTCGGCAGGGCGTCCTACGAGCAGTACGTC. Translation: CASSLVGRASYEQYV.

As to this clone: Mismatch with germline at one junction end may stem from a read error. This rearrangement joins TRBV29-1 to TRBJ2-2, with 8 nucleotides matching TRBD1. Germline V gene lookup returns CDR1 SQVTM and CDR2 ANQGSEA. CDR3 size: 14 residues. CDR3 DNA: TGCAGCGTTGAAGATTGGACAGGGTATCGGGGAGCTGTTTTT. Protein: CSVEDWTGYRGAVF.